The text below deals with one T cell receptor (beta chain). Its target antigen remains unknown. The input lacks base qualities; no much larger clone sits a single base away. In light of the paper, this sample's time point label describes: cells obtained before transplantation from donor or recipient. CD3+CD4+ and CD3+CD8+ populations were FACS-sorted from unstimulated pre-transplant donor and recipient cells taken from spleen or lymph nodes. From the germline V gene (reference sequence), CDR1 is MNHEY and CDR2 is SMNVEV. At the junction V is shortened by 7 bases and J by 2 bases; bases outside the gene matches: 2. The cysteine opens and the phenylalanine closes a CDR3 of 14 amino acids. Here the CDR3 DNA is all that survives: 42 bases in frame from base 1. This sample is drawn from a study of graft-versus-host responses after intestinal transplantation (dated by TCRdb to the early 2020s). Broadly, across the study: Multivisceral, liver-intestinal, or isolated intestinal transplants were received by the recipients. Every recipient was given anti-thymocyte globulin induction, then maintenance tacrolimus and steroids for around three years. Alloreactive clones were identified by sequencing pre-transplant mixed lymphocyte reaction products and comparing them with unstimulated pre-transplant donor and recipient T cells. Samples from three later patients were sequenced in-house on an Illumina MiSeq with MiXCR processing rather than by the commercial service. Donor T cell macrochimerism was defined as a peak of at least 4% donor T cells among recipient peripheral blood mononuclear cells. Of the 20 to 25 intestinal transplant recipients enrolled in the cohort, one of whom was a retransplant, a few patients without pretransplant specimens were excluded. Bulk TCR-beta CDR3 sequencing was used to track graft-versus-host and host-versus-graft alloreactive T cell clones in the graft, circulation and bone marrow after intestinal transplantation.

Library preparation used the immunoSEQ multiplex PCR assay. In most patients, genomic DNA was isolated using the Qiagen DNeasy Blood and Tissue Kit and sent frozen to Adaptive Biotechnologies for TCR sequencing. For most patients, high-throughput TCR-beta CDR3 sequencing of genomic DNA was performed by Adaptive Biotechnologies. Per the source publication's procedure: TCR sequencing data were retrieved from Adaptive's ImmunoSEQ software for 18 patients, whereas three other patients were processed with MiXCR and VDJtools. CD4 versus CD8 sorting errors were corrected by removing sequences found in both subsets at a frequency ratio below 5:1. CDR3 nucleotide sequences shared between donor and recipient were removed because their origin could not be assigned. To count as alloreactive, a clone needed at least 2-fold expansion over unstimulated cells and a minimum CFSE-low frequency of 0.002% (template counts) or 0.001% (read counts). A clone was considered mappable if detected in the sequenced pre-transplant spleen, lymph node, or MLR CFSE-low populations of the donor or recipient. Cumulative frequency of alloreactive clones was calculated as a percentage of all sequences weighted by copy number. The table was pulled from immuneACCESS by TCRdb, which kept in-frame rearrangements only. Such tables lose some clones; where checked, under half of the loss comes from unresolved V genes, and the rest has no known cause. That table gives V, J and clone size, and the DNA gave D and trimming. A total of more than 65,000 clones appear in this sample, roughly nine tenths of them only once. The top ten clones comprise approximately 0.35% of the sample.

General study outcomes and caveats: GvH clones were detected in recipient bone marrow, and some appeared earlier in ileal mucosa or blood, consistent with an intestinal mucosal origin. The relatively low number and heterogeneity of intestinal transplant patients limited the conclusions. Early after transplant, declines in HvG clones were associated with peak levels of circulating GvH clones. In the allografts of patients with donor T cell macrochimerism, GvH to HvG T cell clonal ratios were high.

This receptor chain uses TRBV27 and TRBJ2-1, and 10 bases in between align with TRBD2. The material was unstimulated CD4+ T cells sorted from spleen or lymph node cells, obtained before intestinal transplant. The sequence was obtained from a human donor who received an intestinal transplant. CDR3 reads: CASKREGPYNEQFF. The bases are TGTGCCAGCAAGCGGGAGGGCCCCTACAATGAGCAGTTCTTC.